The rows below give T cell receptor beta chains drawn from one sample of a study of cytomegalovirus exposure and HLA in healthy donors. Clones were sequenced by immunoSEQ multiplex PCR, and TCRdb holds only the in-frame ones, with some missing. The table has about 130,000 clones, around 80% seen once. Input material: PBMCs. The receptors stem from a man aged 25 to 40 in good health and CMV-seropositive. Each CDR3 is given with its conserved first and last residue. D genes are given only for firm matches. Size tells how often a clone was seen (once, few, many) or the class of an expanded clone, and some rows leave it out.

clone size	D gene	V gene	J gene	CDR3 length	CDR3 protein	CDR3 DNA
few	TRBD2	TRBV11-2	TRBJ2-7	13	CASSRGLAYEQYF	TGTGCCAGCAGCCGGGGACTAGCATACGAGCAGTACTTC
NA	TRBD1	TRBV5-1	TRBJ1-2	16	CASSVSGTGGFYGYTF	TGCGCCAGCAGCGTTTCCGGGACAGGGGGATTCTATGGCTACACCTTC
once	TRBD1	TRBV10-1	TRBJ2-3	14	CASSEFQGADTQYF	TGCGCCAGCAGTGAGTTCCAGGGGGCAGATACGCAGTACTTT
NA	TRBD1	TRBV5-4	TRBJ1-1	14	CASSSTGGLPSAFF	TGTGCCAGCAGCTCGACAGGGGGCTTACCTTCGGCTTTCTTT
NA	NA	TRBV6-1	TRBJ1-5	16	CASSESGLFSSQPQHF	TGTGCCAGCAGTGAATCAGGTCTTTTTTCAAGCCAGCCCCAGCATTTT
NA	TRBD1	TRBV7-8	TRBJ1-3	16	CASSPGTGAAGNTIYF	TGTGCCAGCAGCCCCGGGACAGGGGCCGCGGGAAACACCATATATTTT
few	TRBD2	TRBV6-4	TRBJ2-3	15	CASSEAGGRSDTQYF	TGTGCCAGCAGTGAGGCGGGAGGAAGGTCAGATACGCAGTATTTT
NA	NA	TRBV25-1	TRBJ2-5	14	CASSEYQGMETQYF	TGTGCCAGCAGTGAATATCAGGGTATGGAGACCCAGTACTTC
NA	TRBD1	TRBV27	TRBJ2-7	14	CASRPRTGSYEQYF	TGTGCCAGCAGACCCAGGACAGGTTCCTACGAGCAGTACTTC
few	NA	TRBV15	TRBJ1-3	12	CATRAVGNTIYF	TGTGCCACCAGGGCCGTTGGAAACACCATATATTTT
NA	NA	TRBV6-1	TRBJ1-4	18	CASSEGLFGGAPNEKLFF	TGTGCCAGCAGTGAAGGGTTGTTTGGAGGGGCCCCTAATGAAAAACTGTTTTTT
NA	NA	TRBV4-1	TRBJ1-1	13	CASSQDGGTEAFF	TGCGCCAGCAGCCAAGACGGGGGCACTGAAGCTTTCTTT
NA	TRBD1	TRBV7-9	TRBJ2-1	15	CASSLTGQGGLKQFF	TGTGCCAGCAGCTTAACGGGACAGGGGGGTCTCAAACAGTTCTTC
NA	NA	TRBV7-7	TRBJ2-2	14	CASSPHGGTGELFF	TGTGCTAGCAGCCCCCATGGGGGGACCGGGGAGCTGTTTTTT
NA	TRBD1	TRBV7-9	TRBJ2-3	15	CASSLTSGGPDTQYF	TGTGCCAGCAGCTTAACGTCAGGGGGCCCAGATACGCAGTATTTT
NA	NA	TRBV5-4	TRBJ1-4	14	CASSPEGTNEKLFF	TGTGCCAGCAGCCCAGAGGGAACTAATGAAAAACTGTTTTTT
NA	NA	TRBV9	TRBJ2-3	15	CASSEWTAGTDTQYF	TGTGCCAGCAGCGAGTGGACAGCAGGCACAGATACGCAGTATTTT
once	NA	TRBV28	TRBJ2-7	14	CASSKQGGTYEQYF	TGTGCCAGCAGTAAACAGGGGGGGACCTACGAGCAGTACTTC
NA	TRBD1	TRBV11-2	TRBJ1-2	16	CASTSPYRGKNYGYTF	TGTGCCAGCACCTCTCCCTACAGGGGGAAGAACTATGGCTACACCTTC
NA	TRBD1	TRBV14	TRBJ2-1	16	CASSQGWDRGYNEQFF	TGTGCCAGCAGCCAAGGGTGGGACAGGGGTTACAATGAGCAGTTCTTC
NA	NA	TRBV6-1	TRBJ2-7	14	CASSESLGVEEQYF	TGTGCCAGCAGTGAAAGTTTGGGAGTTGAGGAGCAGTACTTC
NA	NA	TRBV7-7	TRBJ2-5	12	CASSLNGETQYF	TGTGCTAGCAGCTTAAACGGGGAGACCCAGTACTTC
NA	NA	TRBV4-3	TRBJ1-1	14	CASSQDQQSAEAFF	TGCGCCAGCAGCCAAGATCAACAGTCCGCTGAAGCTTTCTTT
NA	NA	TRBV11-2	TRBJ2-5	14	CASSLASRERTQYF	TGTGCCAGCAGCTTAGCCTCTCGGGAGAGGACCCAGTACTTC
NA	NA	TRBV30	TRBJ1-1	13	CAWKAGMNTEAFF	TGTGCCTGGAAAGCAGGGATGAACACTGAAGCTTTCTTT
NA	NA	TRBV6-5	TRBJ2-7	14	CASSRAGGLGEQYF	TGTGCCAGCAGTCGCGCTGGGGGCCTGGGCGAGCAGTACTTC
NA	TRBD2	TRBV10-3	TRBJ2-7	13	CAITGAGSYEQYF	TGTGCCATCACAGGAGCGGGATCCTACGAGCAGTACTTC
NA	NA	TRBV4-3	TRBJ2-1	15	CASSQVTSSVGEQFF	TGCGCCAGCAGCCAAGTGACTAGTTCGGTGGGGGAGCAGTTCTTC
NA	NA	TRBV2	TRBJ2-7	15	CASRVDRPPSYEQYF	TGTGCCAGCAGGGTCGACAGGCCGCCCTCCTACGAGCAGTACTTC
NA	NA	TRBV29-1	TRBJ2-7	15	CSVAGGTSNSNEQYF	TGCAGCGTTGCCGGGGGAACTAGCAATTCCAACGAGCAGTACTTC
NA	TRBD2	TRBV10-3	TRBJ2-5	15	CAISLGLAGEETQYF	TGTGCCATCAGTCTGGGACTAGCGGGAGAGGAGACCCAGTACTTC
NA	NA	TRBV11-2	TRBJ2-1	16	CASSPTLGGVHNEQFF	TGTGCCAGCAGCCCAACCCTTGGGGGCGTCCACAATGAGCAGTTCTTC
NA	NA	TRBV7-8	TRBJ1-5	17	CASSLGNRRAGNQPQHF	TGTGCCAGCAGCTTAGGTAACAGAAGAGCGGGCAATCAGCCCCAGCATTTT
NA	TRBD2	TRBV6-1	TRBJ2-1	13	CASSRGGYNEQFF	TGTGCCAGCAGCCGCGGGGGGTACAATGAGCAGTTCTTC
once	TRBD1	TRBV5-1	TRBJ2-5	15	CASSKGTGGRETQYF	TGCGCCAGCAGCAAAGGGACAGGGGGGAGAGAGACCCAGTACTTC
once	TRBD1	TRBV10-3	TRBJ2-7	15	CAIGEGLGQGYEQYF	TGTGCCATCGGGGAAGGTTTGGGACAGGGGTACGAGCAGTACTTC
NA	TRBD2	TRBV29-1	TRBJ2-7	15	CSVELTSEISYEQYF	TGCAGCGTTGAATTAACTAGCGAAATCTCCTACGAGCAGTACTTC
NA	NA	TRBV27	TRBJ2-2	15	CASSLGLVITGELFF	TGTGCCAGCAGTTTGGGGCTAGTTATCACCGGGGAGCTGTTTTTT
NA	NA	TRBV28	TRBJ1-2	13	CASSFLVQQGYTF	TGTGCCAGCAGTTTTTTGGTACAGCAGGGCTACACCTTC
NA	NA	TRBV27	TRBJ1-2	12	CASSLRTYGYTF	TGTGCCAGCAGTTTGAGAACCTATGGCTACACCTTC
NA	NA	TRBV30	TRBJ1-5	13	CAWSAGGVKTQHF	TGTGCCTGGAGTGCGGGGGGCGTCAAGACCCAGCATTTT
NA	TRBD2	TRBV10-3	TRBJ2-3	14	CALREGGGTDTQYF	TGTGCCCTCCGGGAGGGGGGGGGCACAGATACGCAGTATTTT
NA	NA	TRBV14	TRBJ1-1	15	CASSKTAGLNTEAFF	TGTGCCAGCAGCAAAACCGCAGGGTTGAACACTGAAGCTTTCTTT